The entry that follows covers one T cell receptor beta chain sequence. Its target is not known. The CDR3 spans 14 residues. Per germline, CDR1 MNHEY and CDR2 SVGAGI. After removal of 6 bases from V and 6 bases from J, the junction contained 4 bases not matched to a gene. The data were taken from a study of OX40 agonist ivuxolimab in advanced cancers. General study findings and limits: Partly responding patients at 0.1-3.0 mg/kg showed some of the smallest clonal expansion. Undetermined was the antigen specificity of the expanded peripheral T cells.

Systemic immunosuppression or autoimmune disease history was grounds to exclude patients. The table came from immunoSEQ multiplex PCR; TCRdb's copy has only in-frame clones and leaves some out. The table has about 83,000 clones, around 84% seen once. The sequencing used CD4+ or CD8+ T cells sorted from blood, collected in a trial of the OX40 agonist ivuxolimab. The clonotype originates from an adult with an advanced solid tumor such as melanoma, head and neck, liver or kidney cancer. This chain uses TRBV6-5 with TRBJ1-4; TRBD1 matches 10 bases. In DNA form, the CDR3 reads TGTGCCAGCAGCCGACAGGGGGCCCATGAAAAACTGTTTTTT. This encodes CASSRQGAHEKLFF.